A single sample is the source of the 19 T cell receptor beta chains below, sequenced in a study of blood T cell repertoires in COVID-19. Some clones are missing from TCRdb's copy, which holds only in-frame ones; the method was immunoSEQ multiplex PCR. Of tens of thousands of clones in the sample, 80% to 90% are singletons; the top ten hold roughly 5.9%. The sample taken for sequencing was peripheral blood. All receptors derive from a man aged 45-65 years with active COVID-19.

The chain couples TRBV7-6 to TRBJ1-4; 9 nucleotides align to TRBD1. V trimming: 5 bases; J trimming: 7 bases; junction bases outside the gene matches: 8. Germline CDR1 is SGHVS and CDR2 is FNYEAQ. The CDR3 sequence is 15 residues long. This CDR3 is CASSGRTGAGEKLFF. The DNA for the CDR3 is TGTGCCAGCAGCGGGCGGACAGGGGCGGGTGAAAAACTGTTTTTT. The entire variable domain, with the rest obtained from reference TRBV7-6 and TRBJ1-4, is as follows: GAGVSQSPRYKVTKRGQDVALRCDPISGHVSLYWYRQALGQGPEFLTYFNYEAQQDKSGLPNDRFSAERPEGSISTLTIQRTEQRDSAMYRCASSGRTGAGEKLFFGSGTQLSVL.

The rearrangement joins TRBV28 to TRBJ1-5; 8 bases agree with TRBD1. The CDR3 covers 15 residues. Germline CDR1 is MDHEN and CDR2 is SYDVKM. V gave up 5 bases and J gave up 5 bases; unmatched junction bases: 8. The CDR3 nucleotides are TGTGCCAGCAGTGAATCCACAGGGGGGTATCAGCCCCAGCATTTT. It is translated as CASSESTGGYQPQHF. The full variable domain, completed using reference TRBV28 and TRBJ1-5, is DVKVTQSSRYLVKRTGEKVFLECVQDMDHENMFWYRQDPGLGLRLIYFSYDVKMKEKGDIPEGYSVSREKKERFSLILESASTNQTSMYLCASSESTGGYQPQHFGDGTRLSIL.

This clone was picked up one time. The genes are TRBV9 and TRBJ2-2; D perhaps matches TRBD1 (5 bases). The ends were cut back, 3 bases at V and 6 bases at J, with 9 bases in the middle. Germline CDR1 SGDLS, CDR2 YYNGEE. This CDR3 contains 13 residues. The CDR3, as DNA: TGTGCCAGCAGCGAGCAGGGTTCCGGGGAGCTGTTTTTT. Protein: CASSEQGSGELFF.

This rearrangement joins TRBV30 to TRBJ2-3; weak D call: TRBD2 (5 bases). The CDR3 spans 16 residues. V was cut by 2 bases and J by 0 bases, with 15 bases left in between. Germline assignment: CDR1 GTSNPN and CDR2 SVGIG (reference sequence). CDR3 sequence: CAWSPLRAASTDTQYF. The CDR3, as DNA: TGTGCCTGGAGTCCCCTTCGAGCGGCTAGCACAGATACGCAGTATTTT.

The rearrangement uses TRBV5-1 and TRBJ2-6, with 7 bases lining up with TRBD1. The ends lost 0 bases at V and 1 base at J; junction bases unmatched: 7. Germline loops: CDR1 SGHRS, CDR2 YFSETQ. The CDR3 sequence is 18 residues long. The CDR3 sequence: CASSLGQGPISGANVLTF. The CDR3 DNA sequence: TGCGCCAGCAGCTTGGGACAGGGTCCAATTTCTGGGGCCAACGTCCTGACTTTC.

This chain links TRBV18 with TRBJ2-7, with 7 bases fitting TRBD2. The CDR3 loop spans 15 amino acids. Germline CDR1 is KGHSH and CDR2 is LQKENI. Losses at the gene ends were 2 bases for V and 1 base for J; bases not matched to a gene: 5. The CDR3 DNA follows: TGTGCCAGCTCACCAGGGACGGGGGGTTCCTACGAGCAGTACTTC. Amino acids: CASSPGTGGSYEQYF.

The chain combines TRBV28 with TRBJ2-5, with D possibly being TRBD2 (5 bases). The germline gives CDR1 MDHEN, CDR2 SYDVKM. V lost 6 bases to trimming and J lost 5 bases, with 16 bases between them. The CDR3 runs 14 residues. This CDR3 is CASRGGPRVETQYF. The CDR3 DNA reads TGTGCCAGCAGGGGCGGGCCGCGCGTGGAGACCCAGTACTTC.

The rearrangement joins TRBV18 to TRBJ2-7, with 7 bases matching TRBD1. Trimming at V came to 2 bases and at J to 7 bases, leaving 5 bases not matched to a gene. The CDR3 totals 13 residues. The germline CDR1 and CDR2 sequences are KGHSH and LQKENI. CDR3 sequence reads: CASSPFETGEQYF. CDR3 in DNA: TGTGCCAGCTCACCATTTGAGACAGGGGAGCAGTACTTC.

V and J are TRBV21-1 and TRBJ2-1; the table's D call TRBD2 went unverified against the DNA. TRBV21-1 is labeled a pseudogene. The CDR3 totals 23 residues. This CDR3 reads CASSKLGGWRTSGSPRSYNEQFF. The CDR3, as DNA: TGTGCCAGCAGCAAACTCGGGGGGTGGAGGACTAGCGGGAGCCCTCGCTCCTACAATGAGCAGTTCTTC.

The CDR3 spells CASRAGETQYF. CDR3 in DNA: TGTGCCAGCAGGGCAGGGGAGACCCAGTACTTC. The chain links TRBV2 to TRBJ2-5; D perhaps matches TRBD1 (5 bases). Trimming stripped 6 bases from V and 5 bases from J, with 7 bases between. The CDR3 is made up of 11 amino acids. From germline, CDR1 is SNHLY and CDR2 FYNNEI.

The chain carries TRBV3-1 (or the pseudogene TRBV3-2) and TRBJ1-2; D is ambiguous. Trimming took 0 bases from V and 4 from J, leaving 15 bases between them. There are 16 residues in the CDR3. Germline CDR1 and CDR2: LGHDT and YNNKEL (reference sequence). CDR3 in DNA: TGTGCCAGCAGCCAAGATTGGAGCAACCCGCTCTATGGCTACACCTTC. Translation: CASSQDWSNPLYGYTF.

The rearrangement uses TRBV19 and TRBJ1-1, with 7 positions matching TRBD1. With 9 bases clipped from V and 4 bases from J, the junction kept 14 bases outside the gene matches. This CDR3 is built from 15 residues. CDR1 is LNHDA, CDR2 SQIVND, per germline (reference sequence). CDR3 protein: CASARNNRGATEAFF. Here the CDR3 DNA reads TGTGCCAGCGCGCGGAATAACAGGGGCGCCACTGAAGCTTTCTTT.

The J gene is TRBJ1-2, the V gene TRBV5-6; maybe TRBD1 (6 bases). This CDR3 region has 14 residues. Trimming took off 0 bases at V and 2 bases at J, with 8 bases between the two ends. The germline CDR1 and CDR2 sequences are SGHDT and YYEEEE. The CDR3 DNA reads as TGTGCCAGCAGCTTGGAAACAGGGAACTATGGCTACACCTTC. It translates to CASSLETGNYGYTF.

In this sample, this clone turned up once. This chain uses TRBV3-1 (or the pseudogene TRBV3-2) with TRBJ2-7, with 11 bases matching TRBD1. CDR3 length: 14 residues. After removal of 4 bases from V and 6 bases from J, the junction contained 5 bases not matched to a gene. Per germline, CDR1 LGHDT and CDR2 YNNKEL (reference sequence). The CDR3 nucleotides are TGTGCCAGCAGCCCTTGGACAGGGGGCGCCGAGCAGTACTTC. Translating it yields CASSPWTGGAEQYF.

The V and J genes are TRBV4-2 and TRBJ2-7; D remains ambiguous. The CDR3 is 13 residues long. Germline loops: CDR1 LGHNA, CDR2 YNFKEQ. Trimming cost V 8 bases and J 5 bases, with 16 bases left between them. CDR3 DNA: TGTGCCAGCCGCCGCGAAGGAGACCACGAGCAGTACTTC. Translating it yields CASRREGDHEQYF.

The genes are TRBV28 and TRBJ2-1, with 9 bases lining up with TRBD2. The CDR3 covers 15 residues. CDR1 is MDHEN, CDR2 SYDVKM, per germline. J gave up 9 bases and V 7 bases, and 13 bases lay outside the gene matches. The CDR3 DNA is TGTGCCAGCACTCTTATTGGGCGGGGGGGTTTTGAGCAGTTCTTC. It codes for CASTLIGRGGFEQFF.

This chain joins TRBV7-3 and TRBJ1-4; D gene uncertain. The CDR3 sequence is 13 residues long. Between the trimmed V and J ends, which lost 10 bases and 0 bases, there was a span of 9 bases. Looked up from germline, CDR1 is SGHTA and CDR2 is FQGTGA. CDR3 sequence (DNA): TGTGCCACCTCCCAGTCAACTAATGAAAAACTGTTTTTT. Its translation is CATSQSTNEKLFF. The full variable domain, with the rest looked up from reference TRBV7-3 and TRBJ1-4, is GAGVSQTPSNKVTEKGKYVELRCDPISGHTALYWYRQSLGQGPEFLIYFQGTGAADDSGLPNDRFFAVRPEGSVSTLKIQRTERGDSAVYLCATSQSTNEKLFFGSGTQLSVL.

This clone appeared a single time. The chain is built from TRBV9 and TRBJ2-1; D call uncertain. This CDR3 contains 12 residues. Germline assignment: CDR1 SGDLS and CDR2 YYNGEE. The V gene lost 5 bases and the J gene lost 4 bases, with 7 bases spanning the gap. The CDR3 loop reads CASSRTYNEQFF. CDR3 bases: TGTGCCAGCAGTAGAACTTACAATGAGCAGTTCTTC.

This chain uses TRBV4-3 with TRBJ1-2; 7 nucleotides match TRBD1. The ends lost 4 bases at V and 2 bases at J; junction bases unmatched: 10. CDR1 is LGHNA and CDR2 is YSLEER in the germline V gene. The CDR3 extends over 16 amino acids. CDR3 protein: CASSLGGRHSNYGYTF. The CDR3, as DNA: TGCGCCAGCAGCCTAGGGGGCCGCCATTCCAACTATGGCTACACCTTC.